These 5 T cell receptor beta chains share one sample of origin, sequenced in a study of T cells after yellow fever vaccination. TCRdb processed the 5' RACE reads anew with MiXCR; each CDR3 protein has one entry. The profile shows around 500,000 distinct CDR3 sequences, 21% of them singletons. The starting material was PBMCs, obtained roughly 20 days after the first yellow fever vaccination. These receptors originate from a man aged 18 to 29 who received the YFV17D yellow fever vaccine.

This clonotype was observed many times. The chain couples TRBV5-1 to TRBJ2-1; TRBD2 might be the D (7 bases). V shed 1 base and J shed 3 bases, with 11 bases lying between them. The germline gives CDR1 SGHRS, CDR2 YFSETQ. The CDR3 runs to 15 residues. The CDR3 loop reads CASSLQGGGYNEQFF. In nucleotides, the CDR3 is TGCGCCAGCAGCTTGCAGGGAGGGGGCTACAATGAGCAGTTCTTC.

J is TRBJ2-3 and V is TRBV12-3 or TRBV12-4; possibly TRBD1 for D (6 bases). This CDR3 is built from 13 residues. Between the trimmed V and J ends, which lost 5 bases and 3 bases, there was a span of 9 bases. CDR3 sequence (DNA): TGTGCCAGCAGTAACAGGGCTACAGATACGCAGTATTTT. This sequence encodes CASSNRATDTQYF.

The chain couples TRBV27 to TRBJ1-1; D is uncertain. The CDR3 has 13 amino acids. V was trimmed by 2 bases and J by 1 base, leaving 5 bases between them. Germline V gene lookup returns CDR1 MNHEY and CDR2 SMNVEV (reference sequence). The DNA for the CDR3 is TGTGCCAGCAGTTTAATGAAGAACACTGAAGCTTTCTTT. Translating gives CASSLMKNTEAFF.

The V call is TRBV20-1, the J call TRBJ2-2, with TRBD1 as a possible D gene (5 bases). Per germline, CDR1 DFQATT and CDR2 SNEGSKA (reference sequence). The CDR3 loop spans 15 amino acids. V was cut by 5 bases and J by 4 bases, with 17 bases left in between. The CDR3 bases are TGCAGTGCTTATCAGGGTGGGGTTCGCACCGGGGAGCTGTTTTTT. Translated: CSAYQGGVRTGELFF.

The J gene is TRBJ2-7, the V gene TRBV12-3 or TRBV12-4; 9 nucleotides match TRBD1. The length of the CDR3 is 13 residues. Trimming at V came to 8 bases and at J to 5 bases, leaving 7 bases not matched to a gene. CDR3 loop: CASGSGTGHEQYF. The CDR3 nucleotides read TGTGCCAGCGGTTCCGGGACAGGGCACGAGCAGTACTTC.